These T cell receptor beta chains were read from a single sample in a study of human T cells and chemical hapten exposure. TCRdb reprocessed the reads via MiXCR and lists one record per CDR3 protein. The sample lists around 120,000 distinct CDR3 sequences, roughly 8.5% occurring once. Material: whole blood. The receptors were sampled from a human donor in good health. Some clones in this sample may be carry-over from other donors' samples. The conserved cysteine and the conserved F or W are not part of the CDR3 here.

V	length	J	CDR3
TRBV7-2	11	TRBJ2-1	ASSLTLADEQF
TRBV5-5	14	TRBJ2-2	ASTPQGTVTTGELF
TRBV7-6	12	TRBJ1-6	ASSTTGGSSPLH
TRBV3-1	13	TRBJ2-7	ASSPTSGTTYEQY
TRBV13	11	TRBJ2-5	ASSTVLAETQY
TRBV5-1	10	TRBJ2-7	ASSADRGEQY
TRBV29-1	16	TRBJ1-1	SVEDPDLPDTVDAEAF
TRBV4-3	14	TRBJ1-3	ASSQDTTGSGNTIY
TRBV5-1	11	TRBJ2-1	ASSGLGVNEQF
TRBV10-3	11	TRBJ1-3	AISGPIGNTIY
TRBV11-3	14	TRBJ2-1	ASSPGPLSSYNEQF
TRBV20-1	13	TRBJ2-3	SASNSGTSTDTQY
TRBV7-9	14	TRBJ2-7	ASSPGLAGGPYEQY
TRBV28	15	TRBJ1-1	ASSLKGFGSANTEAF
TRBV4-1	12	TRBJ2-2	ASSQGQGTGELF
TRBV18	11	TRBJ2-3	ASSPPSTDTQY
TRBV7-2	17	TRBJ1-5	ASSFAWEGVVGGNQPQH
TRBV7-8	12	TRBJ2-2	ASSLYSSTGELF
TRBV2	11	TRBJ2-1	ASSEDPRDEQF
TRBV25-1	10	TRBJ1-1	ASSENGLEAF
TRBV4-3	13	TRBJ1-3	ASSQARGTGNTIY
TRBV20-1	13	TRBJ2-3	SASPSTSSTDTQY
TRBV25-1	15	TRBJ1-1	ASSERRTGSQNTEAF
TRBV6-2/TRBV6-3	15	TRBJ2-1	ASSQPTGGVSYNEQF
TRBV11-2	19	TRBJ2-2	ASSSHQLGLAGGENTGELF
TRBV7-2	13	TRBJ2-7	ASSPGTGFSYEQY
TRBV3-1	13	TRBJ2-7	ASSQDVTGGFEQY
TRBV7-9	11	TRBJ1-3	ASSLLGADTIY
TRBV7-9	16	TRBJ2-3	ASSLGVTRDRSTDTQY
TRBV25-1	13	TRBJ2-3	ASSEGSPKADTQY
TRBV20-1	12	TRBJ2-7	SATPSGSGDEQY
TRBV12-3/TRBV12-4	13	TRBJ2-7	ASTLFMGPQYEQY
TRBV6-5	14	TRBJ2-7	ASSYSRGEVGYEQY
TRBV5-1	10	TRBJ2-7	ASTDTSYEQY
TRBV27	11	TRBJ1-1	ASSLGGDTEAF
TRBV20-1	11	TRBJ2-3	SAPRDGTDTQY
TRBV5-4	11	TRBJ2-7	ASSMGKTYEQY
TRBV29-1	13	TRBJ2-5	SVEDRGPPRETQY
TRBV4-3	14	TRBJ2-7	ASSQVHGDGSREQY
TRBV20-1	11	TRBJ2-2	SAQEGTFGELF
TRBV7-3	13	TRBJ2-1	ASSLLGGVYNEQF
TRBV7-9	13	TRBJ2-7	ASSLALGRLYEQY
TRBV29-1	14	TRBJ1-2	SVEVRTGVIIYGYT
TRBV6-6	13	TRBJ1-5	ASSYPGQGFQPQH
TRBV2	10	TRBJ1-4	ASRQGGEKLF
TRBV28	15	TRBJ1-5	ASRDRDRAYSNQPQH
TRBV2	14	TRBJ2-7	ASSTRGLAASYEQY
TRBV6-2/TRBV6-3	11	TRBJ2-3	ASSSSEADTQY
TRBV14	12	TRBJ1-1	ASSLMTGTTEAF
TRBV13	13	TRBJ2-1	ASSFGSGRANEQF
TRBV14	11	TRBJ2-7	ASSQVSSYEQY
TRBV11-2	12	TRBJ1-1	ASSKLQGITEAF
TRBV19	13	TRBJ2-7	ASSPLPASSYEQY